This T cell receptor beta chain was recovered during a study of CD8 T cells in Susac syndrome. Regarding the study as a whole: The Susac syndrome CD4+ T cell repertoires displayed no clonal expansion.

On this clonotype: Its specificity is not known.

The germline V gene has CDR1 SGHTA and CDR2 FQGNSA. This CDR3 is built from 12 residues. Trimming took 1 base from V and 12 from J, leaving 12 bases between them. Random-hexamer reverse transcription was applied to roughly 0.5 to 1 ug RNA. TCRdb re-called the immunoSEQ multiplex PCR reads with MiXCR, one entry per CDR3 protein. Of over 130,000 distinct CDR3 sequences in the sample, over 90% are singletons; the top ten hold about 0.15%. Sequencing was performed on CD4+ T cells from PBMCs. The receptor was isolated from a human donor with Susac syndrome. The chain has TRBV7-2 and TRBJ1-1, with unresolved D. DNA for the CDR3: TGTGCCAGCAGCTTAGATTCGATAGCAACTTTCTTT. Residues: CASSLDSIATFF.